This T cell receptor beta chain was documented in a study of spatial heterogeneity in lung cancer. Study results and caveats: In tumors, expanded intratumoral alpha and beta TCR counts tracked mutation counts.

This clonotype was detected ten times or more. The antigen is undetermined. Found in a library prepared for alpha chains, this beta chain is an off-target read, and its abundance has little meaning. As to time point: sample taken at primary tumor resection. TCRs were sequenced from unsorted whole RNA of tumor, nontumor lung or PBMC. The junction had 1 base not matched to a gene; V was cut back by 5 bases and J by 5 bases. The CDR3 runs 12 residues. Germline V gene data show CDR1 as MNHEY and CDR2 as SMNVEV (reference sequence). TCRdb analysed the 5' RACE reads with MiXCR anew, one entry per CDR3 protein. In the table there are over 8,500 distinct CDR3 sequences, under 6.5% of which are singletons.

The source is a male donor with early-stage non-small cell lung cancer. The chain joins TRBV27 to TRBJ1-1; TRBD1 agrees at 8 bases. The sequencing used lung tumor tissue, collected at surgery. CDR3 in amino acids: CASSDRGTEAFF. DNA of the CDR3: TGTGCCAGCAGTGACAGGGGTACTGAAGCTTTCTTT.